A single sample gave rise to the 12 T cell receptor beta chains below, sequenced in a study of patients and donors after allogeneic stem cell transplantation. TCRdb passed the RT-PCR reads through MiXCR, listing each CDR3 protein once. The sample comprises about a million distinct CDR3 sequences, about a sixth of which are singletons, and around 6% rests with the top ten. The sample consisted of blood, either unsorted or a sorted T cell fraction (not recorded which). Receptors were obtained from a human donor who was either an allogeneic HSCT recipient or a stem cell or donor lymphocyte infusion donor (not recorded which). It is not recorded whose cells these are; they may come from a transplant donor.

There are many counts of this clonotype. This rearrangement joins TRBV12-3 or TRBV12-4 to TRBJ2-1; no reliable D call. The germline V and J ends were trimmed by 5 bases and 0 bases, with 11 bases remaining between them. The CDR3 is 15 amino acids. CDR3 protein: CASSLLLSSYNEQFF. CDR3 sequence (DNA): TGTGCCAGCAGTCTACTACTCTCCTCCTACAATGAGCAGTTCTTC.

V is TRBV5-6 and J is TRBJ1-2, with TRBD1 identical over 8 bases. The V gene's germline CDR1 is SGHDT and CDR2 YYEEEE. The CDR3 sequence is 13 residues long. With V trimmed by 6 bases and J by 5 bases, 6 bases remained unmatched. CDR3 loop: CASTADRVYGYTF. In DNA form, the CDR3 reads TGTGCCAGCACCGCGGACAGGGTATATGGCTACACCTTC.

J is TRBJ1-5 and V is TRBV7-2; TRBD1 matches at 8 bases. The CDR3 extends over 15 amino acids. CDR1 and CDR2 (germline): SGHTA, FQGNSA. V dropped 1 base and J dropped 7; count of bases not matched to a gene: 6. CDR3 loop: CASSLVAGGGQPQHF. The CDR3 nucleotides are TGTGCCAGCAGCTTAGTTGCAGGGGGCGGGCAGCCCCAGCATTTT.

There are a few counts of this clonotype. The rearrangement links TRBV12-3 or TRBV12-4 to TRBJ1-1; D is perhaps TRBD1 (6 bases). The CDR3 has 15 amino acids. V shed 4 bases and J shed 1 base, with 13 bases lying between them. Written as DNA, the CDR3 is TGTGCCAGCAGTTATCAGGGGTCAGGGAACACTGAAGCTTTCTTT. Its protein product is CASSYQGSGNTEAFF.

This clonotype showed up just a few times. This chain links TRBV30 with TRBJ2-2; D call uncertain. This CDR3 has 12 residues. CDR1 is GTSNPN and CDR2 is SVGIG in the germline V gene (reference sequence). Trimming took off 8 bases at V and 1 base at J, with 8 bases between the two ends. CDR3 sequence: CAQSMNTGELFF. The CDR3 DNA follows: TGTGCCCAGAGCATGAACACCGGGGAGCTGTTTTTT. The variable domain in full, completed from reference TRBV30 and TRBJ2-2, reads SQTIHQWPATLVQPVGSPLSLECTVEGTSNPNLYWYRQAAGRGLQLLFYSVGIGQISSEVPQNLSASRPQDRQFILSSKKLLLSDSGFYLCAQSMNTGELFFGEGSRLTVL.

The J gene is TRBJ2-1, the V gene TRBV5-1, with 8 bases aligning to TRBD2. The CDR3 length is 13 residues. The J segment lost 8 bases and the V segment lost 6 bases, leaving 7 bases of the junction unmatched. The germline gives CDR1 SGHRS, CDR2 YFSETQ. The CDR3 is CASISGSTDEQFF. The CDR3 DNA follows: TGCGCCAGCATAAGCGGGAGTACGGATGAGCAGTTCTTC. Based on the CDR3 plus reference TRBV5-1 and TRBJ2-1, the full variable domain is KAGVTQTPRYLIKTRGQQVTLSCSPISGHRSVSWYQQTPGQGLQFLFEYFSETQRNKGNFPGRFSGRQFSNSRSEMNVSTLELGDSALYLCASISGSTDEQFFGPGTRLTVL.

This clonotype was seen more than once but under ten times. The V call is TRBV5-1, the J call TRBJ1-5, with 7 nucleotides matching TRBD1. In germline, CDR1 is SGHRS, CDR2 YFSETQ. CDR3 length: 15 residues. The V and J ends lost 1 base and 0 bases, in that order; junction bases with no gene match: 1. CDR3 residues: CASSLKGASNQPQHF. The CDR3 DNA is TGCGCCAGCAGCTTGAAGGGGGCTAGCAATCAGCCCCAGCATTTT.

The chain couples TRBV2 to TRBJ1-5; D not certain. The CDR3 sequence is 14 residues long. Germline V gene lookup returns CDR1 SNHLY and CDR2 FYNNEI. Trimming took off 6 bases at V and 4 bases at J, with 13 bases between the two ends. The DNA for the CDR3 is TGTGCCAGCAGAGTAGGAGCGGGGAATCAGCCCCAGCATTTT. The encoded protein is CASRVGAGNQPQHF.

The rearrangement joins TRBV7-8 to TRBJ2-2, with D possibly being TRBD1 (6 bases). The germline V and J ends were trimmed by 3 bases and 9 bases, with 14 bases remaining between them. CDR1 and CDR2 (germline): SGHVS, FQNEAQ. This CDR3 region has 14 residues. CDR3 region: CASSLGRGGRELFF. The CDR3 DNA is TGTGCCAGCAGCTTGGGCAGGGGTGGTCGGGAGCTGTTTTTT.

V gene TRBV11-2 combines with J gene TRBJ2-1, with a possible D match to TRBD1 (6 bases). Deletions cut 4 bases from V and 4 bases from J, with 17 bases between. This CDR3 spans 16 amino acids. CDR1 SGHAT and CDR2 FQNNGV come from the germline V gene. CDR3 residues: CASSSYRDKSYNEQFF. The DNA for the CDR3 is TGTGCCAGCAGCTCTTACCGGGACAAATCATACAATGAGCAGTTCTTC.

The chain has TRBV9 and TRBJ2-1; no clear D gene. V was shortened by 0 bases and J by 8 bases, with 6 bases between the two germline ends. This CDR3 region has 12 residues. CDR1 is SGDLS and CDR2 is YYNGEE in the germline V gene. CDR3 loop: CASSVGDHEQFF. CDR3 in DNA: TGTGCCAGCAGCGTAGGTGACCATGAGCAGTTCTTC.

In its sample, this clonotype was seen a few times. The rearrangement links TRBV15 to TRBJ2-7; D unclear. Trimming removed 3 bases from V and 5 bases from J, with 5 bases in between. The CDR3 totals 11 residues. The germline V gene encodes CDR1 LNHNV and CDR2 YYDKDF (reference sequence). CDR3 nucleotides: TGTGCCACCAGCAGGGGTGACGAGCAGTACTTC. Amino acid sequence: CATSRGDEQYF.